This TCR beta chain was sequenced for a study of beta chain features in type 1 diabetes. Study at large: In all, roughly 98,000,000 sorted cells from all samples were analyzed.

The CDR3 is 15 residues long. V lost 7 bases and J lost 5; bases outside the gene matches: 10. Germline CDR1 is SNHLY and CDR2 is FYNNEI. Each of the sorted populations had a purity greater than 95%. Sequenced material consisted of expressed TCRB transcripts (all of the isolated RNA was reverse transcribed). The assay was immunoSEQ multiplex PCR, and TCRdb's table has in-frame clones only and misses some. The sample lists about 260,000 clones, 68% occurring once. The sequencing sample was made of naive CD4+ T cells from blood. This chain links TRBV2 with TRBJ1-2, with TRBD1 identical over 10 bases. The sequence came from a man aged 25-45 years in good health. Written as DNA, the CDR3 is TGTGCCAGCACCTCACCGGACAGGGGGAGGTATGGCTACACCTTC. It translates to CASTSPDRGRYGYTF.